The source of this TCR beta chain is a study of T cell repertoires in cytomegalovirus infection. Study at large: Matching HLA type and CMV infection were both indicated by public TCR beta signatures. Regarding the study as a whole: Dominating the ex vivo response were HLA-C-restricted CMV-specific TCR beta clonotypes. Cumulative frequency of public TCR beta families picked out carriers of CMV plus the relevant HLA.

CDR3 length: 12 amino acids. V was pared by 3 bases and J by 7 bases, with 7 bases between. CDR1 is SGHAT and CDR2 is FQNNGV in the germline V gene. In TCRdb, the reads were re-called with MiXCR into one record per CDR3 protein. The sample includes hundreds of thousands of distinct CDR3 sequences, around 9.6% of them seen just once. This clonotype came up a few times. Its antigen remains unidentified. This receptor was obtained from a human donor in good health (CMV status not recorded). Some clones in this sample may be carry-over from other donors' samples. The chain couples TRBV11-2 to TRBJ2-1; D gene unclear. Input material: PBMCs. The CDR3 bases are TGTGCCAGCAGCTTCCACTTGAATGAGCAGTTCTTC. It translates to CASSFHLNEQFF.